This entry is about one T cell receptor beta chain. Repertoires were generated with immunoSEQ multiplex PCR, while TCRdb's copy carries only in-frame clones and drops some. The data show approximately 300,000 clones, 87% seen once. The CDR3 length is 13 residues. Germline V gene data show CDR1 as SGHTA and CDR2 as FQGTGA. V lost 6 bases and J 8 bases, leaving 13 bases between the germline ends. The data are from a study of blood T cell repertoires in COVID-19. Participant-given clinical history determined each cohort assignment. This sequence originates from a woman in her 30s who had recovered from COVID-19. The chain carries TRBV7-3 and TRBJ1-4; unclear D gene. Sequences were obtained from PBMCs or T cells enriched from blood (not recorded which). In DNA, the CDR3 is TGTGCCAGCAGTTTTTCGCACGGGGAAAAACTGTTTTTT. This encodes CASSFSHGEKLFF.